This record concerns one T cell receptor beta chain sequence. Its target is unknown. This record belongs to a study of cytomegalovirus exposure and HLA in healthy donors. Findings and caveats of the study: Later analysis associated a missense DCLRE1C variant with TCR beta V- and J-gene trimming. In an earlier analysis, in 620 or so donors, most V segments appeared productive either ~90% or ~30% of the time.

V trimming: 1 base; J trimming: 4 bases; junction bases outside the gene matches: 4. The germline gives CDR1 SGHTA, CDR2 FQGTGA. The CDR3 is made up of 15 amino acids. Amplification used 60 Vbeta primers and 13 Jbeta primers. Assay used: immunoSEQ multiplex PCR; TCRdb lists only in-frame clones, some missing. The data contain tens of thousands of clones, about four fifths of them singletons. This TCR derives from a woman in her forties in good health and CMV-seronegative. The chain couples TRBV7-3 to TRBJ2-5; 9 bases map to TRBD1. Specimen: PBMCs. The chain's CDR3 is CASSLMGQGTETQYF. In DNA, the CDR3 is TGTGCCAGCAGCTTAATGGGACAGGGCACAGAGACCCAGTACTTC.